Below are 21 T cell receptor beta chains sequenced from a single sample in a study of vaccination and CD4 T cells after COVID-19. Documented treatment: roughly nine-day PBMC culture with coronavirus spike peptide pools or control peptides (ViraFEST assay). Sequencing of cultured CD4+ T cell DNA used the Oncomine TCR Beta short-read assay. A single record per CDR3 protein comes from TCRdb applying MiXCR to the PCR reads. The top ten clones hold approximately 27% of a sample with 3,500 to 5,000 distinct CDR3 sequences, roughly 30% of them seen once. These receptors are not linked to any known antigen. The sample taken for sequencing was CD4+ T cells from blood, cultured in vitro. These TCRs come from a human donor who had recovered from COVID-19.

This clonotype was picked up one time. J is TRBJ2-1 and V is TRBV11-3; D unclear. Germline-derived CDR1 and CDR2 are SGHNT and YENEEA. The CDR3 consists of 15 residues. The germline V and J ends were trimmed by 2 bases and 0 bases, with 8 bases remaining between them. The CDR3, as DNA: TGTGCCAGCAGCTTAAGCGCCAGCTCCTACAATGAGCAGTTCTTC. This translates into CASSLSASSYNEQFF.

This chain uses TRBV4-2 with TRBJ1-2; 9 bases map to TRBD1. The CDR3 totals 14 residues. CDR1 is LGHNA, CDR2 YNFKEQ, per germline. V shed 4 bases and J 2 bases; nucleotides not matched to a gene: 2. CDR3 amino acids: CASSPTGGNYGYTF. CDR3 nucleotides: TGTGCCAGCAGCCCGACAGGGGGAAACTATGGCTACACCTTC.

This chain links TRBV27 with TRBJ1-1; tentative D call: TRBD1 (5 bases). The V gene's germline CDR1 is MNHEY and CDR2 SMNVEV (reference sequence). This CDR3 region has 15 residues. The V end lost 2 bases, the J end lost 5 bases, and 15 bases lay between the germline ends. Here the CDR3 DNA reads TGTGCCAGCAGTTTAAGCGCTGGGGGTAGGACTGAAGCTTTCTTT. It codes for CASSLSAGGRTEAFF.

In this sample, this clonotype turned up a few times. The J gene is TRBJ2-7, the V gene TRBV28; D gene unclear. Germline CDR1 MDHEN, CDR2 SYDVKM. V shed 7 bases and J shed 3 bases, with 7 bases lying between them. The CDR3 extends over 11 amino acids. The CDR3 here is CASTSHYEQYF. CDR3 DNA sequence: TGTGCCAGCACGTCCCACTACGAGCAGTACTTC.

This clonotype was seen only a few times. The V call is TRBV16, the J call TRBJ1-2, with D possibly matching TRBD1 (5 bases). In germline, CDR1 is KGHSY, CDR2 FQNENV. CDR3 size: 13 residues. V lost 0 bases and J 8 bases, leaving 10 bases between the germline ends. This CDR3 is CASSQSRVEGYTF. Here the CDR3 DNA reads TGTGCCAGCAGCCAATCCAGGGTAGAAGGCTACACCTTC.

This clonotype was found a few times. The CDR3 DNA follows: TGTGCCAGCAGCTACGACACTTCTGGGGCCAACGTCCTGACTTTC. This translates into CASSYDTSGANVLTF. This chain connects TRBV7-9 to TRBJ2-6, with D unclear. The V gene lost 4 bases and the J gene lost 1 base, with 8 bases spanning the gap. The CDR3 extends over 15 amino acids. The germline gives CDR1 SEHNR, CDR2 FQNEAQ (reference sequence).

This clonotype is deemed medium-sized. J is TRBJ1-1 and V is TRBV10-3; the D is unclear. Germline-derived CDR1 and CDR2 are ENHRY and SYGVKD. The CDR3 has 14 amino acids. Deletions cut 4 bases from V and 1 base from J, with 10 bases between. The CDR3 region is CAISGSSRNTEAFF. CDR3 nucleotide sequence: TGTGCCATCAGTGGGTCTTCGAGGAACACTGAAGCTTTCTTT.

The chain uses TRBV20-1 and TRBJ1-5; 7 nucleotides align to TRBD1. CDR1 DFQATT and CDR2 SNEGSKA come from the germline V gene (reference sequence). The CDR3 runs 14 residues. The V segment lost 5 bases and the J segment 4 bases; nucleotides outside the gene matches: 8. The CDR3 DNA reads TGCAGTGCTCCCCGGACAGGAGTTAATCAGCCCCAGCATTTT. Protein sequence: CSAPRTGVNQPQHF.

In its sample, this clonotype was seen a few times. In nucleotides, the CDR3 is TGTGCCAGCAGTTCCCGTTACACTGAAGCTTTCTTT. Amino acids: CASSSRYTEAFF. V gene TRBV12-3 or TRBV12-4 combines with J gene TRBJ1-1; D is unresolved. The CDR3 is 12 residues long. With 4 bases removed from V and 3 bases from J, the gap between germline ends came to 6 bases.

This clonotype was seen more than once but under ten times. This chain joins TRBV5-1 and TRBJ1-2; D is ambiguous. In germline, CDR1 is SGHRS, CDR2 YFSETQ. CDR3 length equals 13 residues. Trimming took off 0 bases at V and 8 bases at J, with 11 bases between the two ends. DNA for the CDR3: TGCGCCAGCAGCTTGGACCCAGACAACGGCTACACCTTC. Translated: CASSLDPDNGYTF.

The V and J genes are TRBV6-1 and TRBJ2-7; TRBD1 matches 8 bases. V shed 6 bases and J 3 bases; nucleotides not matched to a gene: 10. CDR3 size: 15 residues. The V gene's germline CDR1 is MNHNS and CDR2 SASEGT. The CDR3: CASSVGQGAYYEQYF. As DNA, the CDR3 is TGTGCCAGCAGCGTTGGGCAGGGGGCCTACTACGAGCAGTACTTC.

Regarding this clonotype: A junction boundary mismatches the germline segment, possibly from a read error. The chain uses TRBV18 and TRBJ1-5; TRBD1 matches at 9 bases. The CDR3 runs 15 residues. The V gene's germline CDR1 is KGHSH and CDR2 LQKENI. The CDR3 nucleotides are TGTGCCAGCTCTCCACAGGGGGCATCGGGTCAGCCCCAGCATTTT. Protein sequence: CASSPQGASGQPQHF.

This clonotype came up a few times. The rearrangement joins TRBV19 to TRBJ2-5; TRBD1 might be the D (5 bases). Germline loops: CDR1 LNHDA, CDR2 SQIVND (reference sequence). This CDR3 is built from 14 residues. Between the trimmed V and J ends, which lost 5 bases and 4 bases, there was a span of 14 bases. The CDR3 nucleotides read TGTGCCAGTAGTGAGAGGCAGGGTTCAGAGACCCAGTACTTC. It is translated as CASSERQGSETQYF.

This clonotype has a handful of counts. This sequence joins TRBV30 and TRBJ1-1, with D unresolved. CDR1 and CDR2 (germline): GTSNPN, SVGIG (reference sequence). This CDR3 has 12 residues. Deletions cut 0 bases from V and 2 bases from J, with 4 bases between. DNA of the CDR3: TGTGCCTGGAGTGTAGGAAACACTGAAGCTTTCTTT. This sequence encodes CAWSVGNTEAFF.

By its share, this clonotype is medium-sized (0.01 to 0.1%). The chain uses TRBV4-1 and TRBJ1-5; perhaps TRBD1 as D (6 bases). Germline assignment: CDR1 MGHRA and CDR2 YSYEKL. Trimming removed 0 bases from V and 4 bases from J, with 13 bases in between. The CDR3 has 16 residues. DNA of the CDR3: TGCGCCAGCAGCCAAGAAAGAGAACAGGGAAATCAGCCCCAGCATTTT. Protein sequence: CASSQEREQGNQPQHF.

CDR3 coding DNA: TGCGCCAGCAGTCAATCGACGCCAGGGAGAGGGACTGAAGCTTTCTTT. Protein product: CASSQSTPGRGTEAFF. The rearrangement links TRBV23-1 to TRBJ1-1, with D tentatively TRBD1 (5 bases). TRBV23-1 is known as an ORF, though its function is uncertain. This CDR3 spans 16 amino acids. V lost 0 bases, J lost 5 bases, and 16 bases lay in between.

This CDR3 is CASRGSDRFLAKNIQYF. The CDR3 DNA reads TGTGCCAGCAGAGGCTCCGACAGATTTCTAGCCAAAAACATTCAGTACTTC. The rearrangement joins TRBV27 to TRBJ2-4; perhaps TRBD1 as D (5 bases). Germline CDR1 and CDR2: MNHEY and SMNVEV (reference sequence). This CDR3 region has 17 residues. The V end was cut by 6 bases, the J end by 0 bases, with 18 bases between.

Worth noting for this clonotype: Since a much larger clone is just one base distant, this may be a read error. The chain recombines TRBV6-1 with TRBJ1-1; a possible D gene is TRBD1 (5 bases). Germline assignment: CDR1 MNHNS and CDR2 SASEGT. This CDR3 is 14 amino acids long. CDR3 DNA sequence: TGTGCCAGCAGCTCACGACAGTCTGACACTGGAGCTTTCTTT. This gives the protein CASSSRQSDTGAFF.

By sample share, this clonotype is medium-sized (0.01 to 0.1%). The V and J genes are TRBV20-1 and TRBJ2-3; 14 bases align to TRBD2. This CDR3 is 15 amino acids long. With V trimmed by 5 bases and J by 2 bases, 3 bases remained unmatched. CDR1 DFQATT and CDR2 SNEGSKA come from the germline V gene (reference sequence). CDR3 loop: CSASGLAGVTDTQYF. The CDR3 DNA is TGCAGTGCTTCGGGACTAGCGGGGGTCACAGATACGCAGTATTTT.

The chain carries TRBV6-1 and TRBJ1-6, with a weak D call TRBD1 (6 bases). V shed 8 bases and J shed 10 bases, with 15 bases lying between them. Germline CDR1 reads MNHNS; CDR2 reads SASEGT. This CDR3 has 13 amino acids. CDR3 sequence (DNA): TGTGCCAGCTCTTGGGACACGGGGTCACCCCTCCACTTT. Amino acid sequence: CASSWDTGSPLHF.

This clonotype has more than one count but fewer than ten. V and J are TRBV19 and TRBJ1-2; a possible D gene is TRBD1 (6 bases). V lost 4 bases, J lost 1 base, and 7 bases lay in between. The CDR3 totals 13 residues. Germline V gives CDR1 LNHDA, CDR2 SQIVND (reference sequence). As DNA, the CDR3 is TGTGCCAGTAGTAGACAGGTTAACTATGGCTACACCTTC. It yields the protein CASSRQVNYGYTF.